The 23 T cell receptor beta chains below come from one sample, sequenced in a study of T cells in localized non-small cell lung cancer. The assay was immunoSEQ multiplex PCR, and TCRdb's table has in-frame clones only and misses some. Of about 7,000 clones listed, approximately 50% are singletons. The sample here was lymph node tissue, taken before any cancer treatment. These receptors all stem from a female donor aged 60 or older with stage I lung adenocarcinoma.

This chain joins TRBV19 and TRBJ2-3, with 11 bases identical to TRBD2. The CDR3 length is 15 residues. V lost 4 bases to trimming and J lost 3 bases; unmatched junction nucleotides: 3. The germline CDR1 and CDR2 sequences are LNHDA and SQIVND (reference sequence). The CDR3 here is CASSKASGGTDTQYF. The CDR3 region has the DNA TGTGCCAGTAGTAAGGCTAGCGGGGGGACAGATACGCAGTATTTT.

This clone has only a few counts. V gene TRBV4-1 combines with J gene TRBJ1-2; D gene unclear. Germline CDR1 reads MGHRA; CDR2 reads YSYEKL. V lost 0 bases and J 7 bases, leaving 15 bases between the germline ends. This CDR3 has 15 amino acids. DNA of the CDR3: TGCGCCAGCAGCCAAGAGGTTATGGTTCGGAGTGGCTACACCTTC. It translates to CASSQEVMVRSGYTF.

The rearrangement joins TRBV19 to TRBJ1-2, with D possibly matching TRBD1 (6 bases). The CDR3 is made up of 16 amino acids. Germline-derived CDR1 and CDR2 are LNHDA and SQIVND (reference sequence). V lost 1 base and J 1 base, leaving 13 bases between the germline ends. CDR3 sequence reads: CASSIGGHLDNYGYTF. For the CDR3, the DNA is TGTGCCAGTAGTATAGGGGGACACCTCGATAACTATGGCTACACCTTC.

The chain employs TRBV30 and TRBJ2-3, with TRBD2 matching over 7 bases. The CDR3 spans 15 residues. CDR1 GTSNPN and CDR2 SVGIG come from the germline V gene (reference sequence). J lost 5 bases, V lost 1 base, and 9 bases had no gene match. CDR3 region: CAWSEGGRTKDTQYF. In DNA form, the CDR3 reads TGTGCCTGGAGTGAGGGCGGGAGAACGAAAGATACGCAGTATTTT.

This chain joins TRBV18 and TRBJ1-4; D remains ambiguous. V gave up 2 bases and J gave up 8 bases, with 12 bases separating them. The CDR3 covers 14 residues. Germline CDR1 reads KGHSH; CDR2 reads LQKENI. CDR3: CASSPTGLQEKLFF. The CDR3 nucleotides read TGTGCCAGCTCACCAACCGGACTGCAGGAAAAACTGTTTTTT. The complete variable domain, with remaining parts taken from reference TRBV18 and TRBJ1-4, reads NAGVMQNPRHLVRRRGQEARLRCSPMKGHSHVYWYRQLPEEGLKFMVYLQKENIIDESGMPKERFSAEFPKEGPSILRIQQVVRGDSAAYFCASSPTGLQEKLFFGSGTQLSVL.

V gene TRBV6-7 combines with J gene TRBJ2-7, with a weak D call TRBD1 (6 bases). TRBV6-7 is an open reading frame whose function is uncertain. V was pared by 8 bases and J by 6 bases, with 20 bases between. The CDR3 runs 14 residues. The CDR3 DNA reads as TGTGCCAGCCGATACGGGACACTACCCCTCGAGCAGTACTTC. It is translated as CASRYGTLPLEQYF.

This chain connects TRBV30 to TRBJ1-3; D not certain. Germline CDR1 is GTSNPN and CDR2 is SVGIG (reference sequence). V gave up 3 bases and J gave up 4 bases, with 16 bases separating them. CDR3 length equals 15 residues. The CDR3 DNA reads TGTGCCTGGAGCGGGGTGGCAGGCCCCGGAAACACCATATATTTT. It encodes CAWSGVAGPGNTIYF.

This clone has just a few counts. CDR3 DNA: TGTGCCAGTAGTATAGCCTGGCAGCCCCAGCATTTT. Amino acids: CASSIAWQPQHF. The V gene is TRBV19, the J gene TRBJ1-5; D is unresolved. There are 12 residues in the CDR3. The germline gives CDR1 LNHDA, CDR2 SQIVND (reference sequence). V was clipped by 1 base and J by 7 bases, with 5 bases between them. The variable domain in full, with the rest retrieved from reference TRBV19 and TRBJ1-5, is DGGITQSPKYLFRKEGQNVTLSCEQNLNHDAMYWYRQDPGQGLRLIYYSQIVNDFQKGDIAEGYSVSREKKESFPLTVTSAQKNPTAFYLCASSIAWQPQHFGDGTRLSIL.

This chain connects TRBV14 to TRBJ1-1, with no clear D. Trimming stripped 1 base from V and 7 bases from J, with 10 bases between. CDR3 length equals 13 residues. Germline-derived CDR1 and CDR2 are SGHDN and FVKESK. Here the CDR3 reads CASSQVLNREAFF. In DNA, the CDR3 is TGTGCCAGCAGCCAAGTCCTTAACCGTGAAGCTTTCTTT.

The rearrangement uses TRBV29-1 and TRBJ1-2; 7 nucleotides agree with TRBD1. The CDR3 sequence is 14 residues long. The V gene's germline CDR1 is SQVTM and CDR2 ANQGSEA. V dropped 3 bases and J dropped 4; count of bases not matched to a gene: 8. CDR3 protein: CSVDMRGQGYGYTF. As DNA, the CDR3 is TGCAGCGTTGATATGAGGGGGCAAGGCTATGGCTACACCTTC.

This clone was detected only a few times. This rearrangement joins TRBV14 to TRBJ2-5; D may be TRBD1 or TRBD2 (5 bases each). Per germline, CDR1 SGHDN and CDR2 FVKESK. With 3 bases removed from V and 4 bases from J, the gap between germline ends came to 18 bases. The CDR3 consists of 16 residues. The CDR3 protein is CASSHSKGPLGETQYF. For the CDR3, the DNA is TGTGCCAGCAGCCATTCAAAGGGACCGCTTGGAGAGACCCAGTACTTC.

The chain has TRBV19 and TRBJ1-1, with unresolved D. Germline V gene lookup returns CDR1 LNHDA and CDR2 SQIVND (reference sequence). Trimming took off 8 bases at V and 0 bases at J, with 10 bases between the two ends. The CDR3 runs 13 residues. The CDR3 region has the DNA TGTGCCAGTGCCTTAACGGTGAACACTGAAGCTTTCTTT. Translation gives CASALTVNTEAFF.

The rearrangement uses TRBV25-1 and TRBJ2-3; tentatively, D is TRBD1 (6 bases). Germline CDR1 MGHDK, CDR2 SYGVNS. The CDR3 has 13 residues. V lost 6 bases and J 6 bases, leaving 13 bases between the germline ends. The CDR3 loop reads CASRDPGGDTQYF. In DNA, the CDR3 is TGTGCCAGCAGAGACCCTGGGGGCGATACGCAGTATTTT.

The chain couples TRBV18 to TRBJ1-2; 10 nucleotides agree with TRBD1. This CDR3 is 14 amino acids long. V lost 1 base to trimming and J lost 8 bases; unmatched junction nucleotides: 4. Germline CDR1 reads KGHSH; CDR2 reads LQKENI. The CDR3 sequence: CASSPLTGGQGYTF. In DNA, the CDR3 is TGTGCCAGCTCACCACTGACAGGGGGCCAGGGCTACACCTTC.

This clone came up a few times. The chain couples TRBV7-5 to TRBJ1-5; the tabulated D call, TRBD1, remains unverified against the DNA. TRBV7-5 is a pseudogene locus. This CDR3 comprises 16 residues. Here the CDR3 reads CASSLEATRDTQPQHF. The DNA of the CDR3 is TGTGCCAGCAGCCTAGAGGCAACCCGGGACACTCAGCCCCAGCATTTT.

As concerns this clone: The DNA ends 3 residues before the CDR3 does, and the rest of the CDR3 is filled in from the germline J gene. The genes are TRBV5-1 and TRBJ2-2, with D perhaps TRBD2 (7 bases). CDR1 SGHRS and CDR2 YFSETQ come from the germline V gene. This CDR3 is 18 amino acids long. The V and J ends lost 0 bases and 1 base respectively, with 16 bases between them. CDR3: CASSLARHGGQNTGELFF. The CDR3 bases that were read are TGCGCCAGCAGCTTGGCCAGGCACGGGGGGCAGAACACCGGGGAG.

The rearrangement links TRBV9 to TRBJ1-2; the D gene is possibly TRBD1 (5 bases). The germline CDR1 and CDR2 sequences are SGDLS and YYNGEE. The CDR3 runs to 14 residues. Trimming removed 2 bases from V and 5 bases from J, with 13 bases in between. For the CDR3, the DNA is TGTGCCAGCAGCGTCGCAGCTCAGGGATATGGCTACACCTTC. This sequence encodes CASSVAAQGYGYTF.

This clone showed up just a few times. V gene TRBV11-3 combines with J gene TRBJ2-6; TRBD1 might be the D (6 bases). The germline gives CDR1 SGHNT, CDR2 YENEEA. The CDR3 runs to 14 residues. Trimming took 4 bases from V and 2 from J, leaving 6 bases between them. Written as DNA, the CDR3 is TGTGCCAGCAGCTCAGGGGCTGGGGCCAACGTCCTGACTTTC. It specifies CASSSGAGANVLTF.

V is TRBV5-8 and J is TRBJ1-1, with a weak D call TRBD1 (5 bases). V shed 4 bases and J shed 4 bases, with 14 bases lying between them. Per the germline V gene, CDR1 is SGHTS and CDR2 is YDEGEE. The CDR3 totals 14 residues. This chain's CDR3 is CASSPGRGSTEAFF. For the CDR3, the DNA is TGTGCCAGCAGCCCTGGCCGGGGGAGCACTGAAGCTTTCTTT.

V and J are TRBV9 and TRBJ2-1, with TRBD1 matching over 7 bases. Germline lookup yields CDR1 SGDLS and CDR2 YYNGEE. The CDR3 is 16 amino acids. Trimming at V came to 3 bases and at J to 5 bases, leaving 11 bases not matched to a gene. The DNA for the CDR3 is TGTGCCAGCAGCGCACTTACCGGGACAGTTCACAATGAGCAGTTCTTC. Its translation: CASSALTGTVHNEQFF.

The V call is TRBV30, the J call TRBJ1-1; the D is unclear. Between the trimmed V and J ends, which lost 5 bases and 1 base, there was a span of 8 bases. The CDR3 runs 12 residues. Per germline, CDR1 GTSNPN and CDR2 SVGIG (reference sequence). CDR3 amino acids: CAWFNTNTEAFF. In DNA, the CDR3 is TGTGCCTGGTTCAACACGAACACTGAAGCTTTCTTT.

This clone came up a few times. V is TRBV9 and J is TRBJ1-1; D uncertain. The CDR3 has 13 residues. Germline-derived CDR1 and CDR2 are SGDLS and YYNGEE. With 0 bases removed from V and 3 bases from J, the gap between germline ends came to 6 bases. The CDR3 spells CASSVVFYTEAFF. Written as DNA, the CDR3 is TGTGCCAGCAGCGTAGTGTTTTACACTGAAGCTTTCTTT.

This clone was observed a handful of times. This chain joins TRBV9 and TRBJ1-5; D possibly corresponds to TRBD1 (6 bases). The germline V and J ends were trimmed by 5 bases and 5 bases, with 20 bases remaining between them. Germline V gene data show CDR1 as SGDLS and CDR2 as YYNGEE. The CDR3 loop spans 16 amino acids. The CDR3 DNA is TGTGCCAGCAGTGAAGCTCAGGGGTTCCCTTATCAGCCCCAGCATTTT. It is translated as CASSEAQGFPYQPQHF.